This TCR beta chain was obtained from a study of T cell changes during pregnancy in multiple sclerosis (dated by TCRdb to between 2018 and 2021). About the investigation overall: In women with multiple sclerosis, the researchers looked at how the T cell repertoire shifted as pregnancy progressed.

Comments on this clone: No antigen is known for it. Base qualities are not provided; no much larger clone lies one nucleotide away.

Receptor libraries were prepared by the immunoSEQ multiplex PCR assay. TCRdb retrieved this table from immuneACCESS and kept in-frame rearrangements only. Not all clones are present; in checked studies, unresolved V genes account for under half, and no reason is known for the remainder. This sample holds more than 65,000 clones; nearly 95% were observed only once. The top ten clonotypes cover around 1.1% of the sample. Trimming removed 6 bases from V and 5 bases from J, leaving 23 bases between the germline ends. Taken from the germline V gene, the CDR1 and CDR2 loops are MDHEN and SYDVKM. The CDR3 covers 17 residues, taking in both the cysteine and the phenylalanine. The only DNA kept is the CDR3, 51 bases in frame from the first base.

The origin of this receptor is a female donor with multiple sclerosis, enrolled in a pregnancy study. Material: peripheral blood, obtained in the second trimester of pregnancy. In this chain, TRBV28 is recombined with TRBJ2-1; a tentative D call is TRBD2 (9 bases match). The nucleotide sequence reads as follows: TGTGCCAGCAGATACACCCAGGGGGCGGGAGGGGACAATGAGCAGTTCTTC. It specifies CASRYTQGAGGDNEQFF.